This is a list of T cell receptor beta chains from one sample in a study of T cells in Graves' hyperthyroidism and ophthalmopathy. TCRdb redid the calling of the multiplex PCR reads with MiXCR, one entry per CDR3 protein. The table records over 650,000 distinct CDR3 sequences, about 45% of them present only once. The sequenced material came from peripheral blood or thyroid tissue (not recorded which). These receptors were collected from an adult man with Graves' disease, either hyperthyroidism or ophthalmopathy (not recorded which). Both conserved end residues are trimmed from each CDR3.

>TRBJ2-5|TRBV7-9
ASSLQTGAYQTQY
>TRBJ2-5|TRBV7-9
ASSSGQGALGTQY
>TRBJ2-5|TRBV7-2
ASSYATRLAGGGQETQY
>TRBJ1-2|TRBV29-1
SSYTPQTGLGYT
>TRBJ1-6|TRBV2
ASRTASSPLH
>TRBJ1-2|TRBV13
ASSTTELNYGYT
>TRBJ1-1|TRBV2
ASNPVRDTEAF
>TRBJ1-3|TRBV10-3
AISESGGSAGNTIY
>TRBJ1-6|TRBV10-3
ATSGTGGRAPLH
>TRBJ2-3|TRBV11-2
ASSLDRSGADTQY
>TRBJ1-2|TRBV20-1
SASDHGYT
>TRBJ1-3|TRBV6-6
ASGGGNTIY
>TRBJ1-1|TRBV24-1
ATQWGGNTEAF
>TRBJ2-7|TRBV19
ASSTGGLAGVGEQY
>TRBJ1-1|TRBV29-1
SVEDSSRGQNTEAF
>TRBJ2-7|TRBV25-1
ASRSELLAGADEQY
>TRBJ2-6|TRBV24-1
ATSGVAGANVLT
>TRBJ1-5|TRBV15
ATSSGRDQPQH
>TRBJ1-6|TRBV24-1
ATSSGTGLSPLH
>TRBJ1-2|TRBV10-3
AISESGRRMGYT
>TRBJ1-1|TRBV20-1
SARVPGNTEAF
>TRBJ1-5|TRBV25-1
ASSGRQAAHQPQH
>TRBJ2-5|TRBV7-8
ASRIRTGFGQETQY
>TRBJ1-2|TRBV12-3/TRBV12-4
ASSLGRGGGYGYT
>TRBJ1-1|TRBV12-3/TRBV12-4
ASGDRGGDTEAF
>TRBJ1-1|TRBV5-8
ASSLGGTGTTGEAF
>TRBJ2-7|TRBV6-5
ASSGTSGSASYEQY
>TRBJ2-5|TRBV10-3
AISESAAGETQY
>TRBJ2-7|TRBV2
ASSESDRAFYEQY
>TRBJ1-1|TRBV12-3/TRBV12-4
ASSGDFGGSEAF
>TRBJ1-4|TRBV2
ASSGSEMGKLF
>TRBJ1-6|TRBV20-1
SASYRETSSYNSPLH
>TRBJ1-5|TRBV6-1
ASSEVSLGQPQH
>TRBJ2-5|TRBV20-1
SARVPGQYQETQY
>TRBJ2-5|TRBV5-6
ASSRTPGLQETQY
>TRBJ1-4|TRBV20-1
SARRQGGNEKLF
>TRBJ2-6|TRBV2
ASSDSAQGDVLT
>TRBJ1-5|TRBV6-6
ASIMTTSSNQPQH
>TRBJ2-2|TRBV29-1
SAASGELF
>TRBJ1-2|TRBV20-1
SAQPGHPNYGYT
>TRBJ1-1|TRBV2
ASSGDRGLGAF
>TRBJ1-3|TRBV7-2
ASSLAPGTGRRDTIY
>TRBJ2-5|TRBV9
ASTRGSGETQY
>TRBJ1-2|TRBV5-8
ASSKGGQGILHGYT
>TRBJ1-1|TRBV19
ASSMWGEGTEAF
>TRBJ1-1|TRBV14
ASSLLGTGRAEAF
>TRBJ2-7|TRBV15
ATSRDKGGIHEQY
>TRBJ1-2|TRBV6-5
ASRLQTGAGYT
>TRBJ2-5|TRBV6-1
ASSEGGGGKTQY
>TRBJ2-7|TRBV5-1
ASSVTAYTGEQY
>TRBJ1-1|TRBV5-1
ASSGKTHMNTEAF
>TRBJ1-4|TRBV25-1
ASSIRTGQHTEKLF
>TRBJ1-6|TRBV2
ASKSDSSYNSPLH
>TRBJ2-7|TRBV7-8
ASSVGPGQGYEQY
>TRBJ2-2|TRBV7-9
ASSFPASGGANTGELF
>TRBJ2-2|TRBV5-1
PSSLTSGWSGELF
>TRBJ1-1|TRBV9
ASSVKMNTEAF
>TRBJ1-1|TRBV7-9
ASSDDPGHQNTEAF
>TRBJ1-5|TRBV6-1
ASSEALGQPQH
>TRBJ2-5|TRBV7-2
ASSVGLGIGSETQY